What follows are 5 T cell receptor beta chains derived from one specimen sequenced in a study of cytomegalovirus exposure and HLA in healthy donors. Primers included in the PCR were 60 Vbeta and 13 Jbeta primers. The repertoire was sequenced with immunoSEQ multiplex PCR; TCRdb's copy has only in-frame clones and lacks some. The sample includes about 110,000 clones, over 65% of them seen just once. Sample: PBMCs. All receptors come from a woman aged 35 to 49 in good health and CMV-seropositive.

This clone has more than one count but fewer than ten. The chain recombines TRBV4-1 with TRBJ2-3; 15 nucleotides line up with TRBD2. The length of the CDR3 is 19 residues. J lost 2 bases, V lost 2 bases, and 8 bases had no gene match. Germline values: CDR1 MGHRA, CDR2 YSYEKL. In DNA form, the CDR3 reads TGCGCCAGCAGCCAACTCGGACTAGCGGGGGGGAAATTCACAGATACGCAGTATTTT. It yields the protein CASSQLGLAGGKFTDTQYF.

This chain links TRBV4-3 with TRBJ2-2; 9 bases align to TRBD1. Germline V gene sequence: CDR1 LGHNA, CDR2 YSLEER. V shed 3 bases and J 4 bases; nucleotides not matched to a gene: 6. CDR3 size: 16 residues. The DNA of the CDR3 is TGCGCCAGCAGCCATTCACGGACAGGGGTCACCGGGGAGCTGTTTTTT. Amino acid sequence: CASSHSRTGVTGELFF.

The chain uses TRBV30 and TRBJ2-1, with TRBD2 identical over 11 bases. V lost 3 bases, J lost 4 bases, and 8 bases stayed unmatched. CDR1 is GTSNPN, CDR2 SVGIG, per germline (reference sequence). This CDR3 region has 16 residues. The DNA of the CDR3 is TGTGCCTGGAGCGATAATACTAGCGGGGGATACAATGAGCAGTTCTTC. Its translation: CAWSDNTSGGYNEQFF. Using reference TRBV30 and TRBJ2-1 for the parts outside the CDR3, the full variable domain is SQTIHQWPATLVQPVGSPLSLECTVEGTSNPNLYWYRQAAGRGLQLLFYSVGIGQISSEVPQNLSASRPQDRQFILSSKKLLLSDSGFYLCAWSDNTSGGYNEQFFGPGTRLTVL.

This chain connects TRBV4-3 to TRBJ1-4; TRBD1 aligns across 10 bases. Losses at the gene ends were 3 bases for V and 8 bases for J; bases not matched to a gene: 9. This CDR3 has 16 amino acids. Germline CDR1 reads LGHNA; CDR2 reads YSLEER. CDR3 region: CASSQVTGTGEEKLFF. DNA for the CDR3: TGCGCCAGCAGCCAGGTTACCGGGACAGGGGAGGAAAAACTGTTTTTT.

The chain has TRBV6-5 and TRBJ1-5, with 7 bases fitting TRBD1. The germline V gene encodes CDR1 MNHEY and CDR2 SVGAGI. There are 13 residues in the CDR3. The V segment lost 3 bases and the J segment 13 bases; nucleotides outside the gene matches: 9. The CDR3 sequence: CASSYSHRGRQHF. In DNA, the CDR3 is TGTGCCAGCAGTTATTCCCACAGGGGCCGACAGCATTTT.